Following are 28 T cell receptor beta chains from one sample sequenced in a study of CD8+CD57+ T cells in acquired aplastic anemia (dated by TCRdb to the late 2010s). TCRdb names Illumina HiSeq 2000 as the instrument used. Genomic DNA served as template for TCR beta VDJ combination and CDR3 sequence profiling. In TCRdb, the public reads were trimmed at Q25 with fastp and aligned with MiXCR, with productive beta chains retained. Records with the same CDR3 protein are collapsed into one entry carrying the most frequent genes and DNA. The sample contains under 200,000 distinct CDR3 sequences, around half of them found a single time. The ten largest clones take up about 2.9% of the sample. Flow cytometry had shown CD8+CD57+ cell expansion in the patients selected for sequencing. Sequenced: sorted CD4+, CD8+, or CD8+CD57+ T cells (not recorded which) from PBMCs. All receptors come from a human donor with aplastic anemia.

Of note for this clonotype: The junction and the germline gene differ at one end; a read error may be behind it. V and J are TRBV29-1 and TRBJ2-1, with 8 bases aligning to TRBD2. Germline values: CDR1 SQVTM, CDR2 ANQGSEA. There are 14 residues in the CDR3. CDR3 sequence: CSIGGGRPNNEQLF. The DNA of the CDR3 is TGCAGCATTGGCGGGGGGCGGCCCAACAATGAGCAGCTCTTC.

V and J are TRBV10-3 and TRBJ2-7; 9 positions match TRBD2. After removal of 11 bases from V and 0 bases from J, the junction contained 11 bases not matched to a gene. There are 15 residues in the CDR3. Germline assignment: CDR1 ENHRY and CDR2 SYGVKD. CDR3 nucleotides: TGTGCCGTCATCGGGGCTAGCGGGGACTCCTACGAGCAGTACTTC. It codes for CAVIGASGDSYEQYF.

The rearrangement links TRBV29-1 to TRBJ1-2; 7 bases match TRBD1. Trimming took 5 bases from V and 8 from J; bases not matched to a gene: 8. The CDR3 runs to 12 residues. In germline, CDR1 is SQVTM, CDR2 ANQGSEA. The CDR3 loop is CSVPHNRGGYTF. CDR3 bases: TGCAGCGTTCCACACAACAGGGGAGGCTACACCTTC.

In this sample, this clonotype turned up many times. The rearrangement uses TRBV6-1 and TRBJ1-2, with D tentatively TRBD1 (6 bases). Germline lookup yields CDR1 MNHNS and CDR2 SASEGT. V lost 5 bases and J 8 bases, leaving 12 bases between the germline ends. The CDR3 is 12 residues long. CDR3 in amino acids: CASSQTGGGYTF. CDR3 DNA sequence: TGTGCCAGCAGTCAGACAGGAGGGGGCTACACCTTC.

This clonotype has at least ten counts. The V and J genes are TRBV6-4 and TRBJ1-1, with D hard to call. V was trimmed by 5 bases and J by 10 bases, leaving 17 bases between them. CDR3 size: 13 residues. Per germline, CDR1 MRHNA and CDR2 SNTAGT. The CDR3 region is CASSPTLQGGAFF. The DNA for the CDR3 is TGTGCCAGCAGTCCAACTCTACAAGGTGGAGCTTTCTTT.

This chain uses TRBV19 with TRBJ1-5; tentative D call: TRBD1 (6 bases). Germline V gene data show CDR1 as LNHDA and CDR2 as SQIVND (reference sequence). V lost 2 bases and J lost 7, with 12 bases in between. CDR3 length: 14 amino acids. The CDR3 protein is CASSIQGHGQPQHF. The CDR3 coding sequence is TGTGCCAGTAGTATACAGGGGCACGGGCAGCCCCAGCATTTT.

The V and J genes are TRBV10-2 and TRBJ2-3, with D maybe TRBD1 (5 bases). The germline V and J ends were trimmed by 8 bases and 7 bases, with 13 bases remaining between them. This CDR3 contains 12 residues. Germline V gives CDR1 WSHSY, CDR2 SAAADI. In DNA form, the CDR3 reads TGCGCCAGCTTGTTAGACAGTTATACGCAGTATTTT. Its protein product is CASLLDSYTQYF.

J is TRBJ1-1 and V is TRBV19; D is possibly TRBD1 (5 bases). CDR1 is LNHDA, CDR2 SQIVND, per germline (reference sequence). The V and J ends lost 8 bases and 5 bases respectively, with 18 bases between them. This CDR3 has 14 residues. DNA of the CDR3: TGTGCCAGTCACACCCAGGGAATGAGTACTGAAGCTTTCTTT. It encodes CASHTQGMSTEAFF.

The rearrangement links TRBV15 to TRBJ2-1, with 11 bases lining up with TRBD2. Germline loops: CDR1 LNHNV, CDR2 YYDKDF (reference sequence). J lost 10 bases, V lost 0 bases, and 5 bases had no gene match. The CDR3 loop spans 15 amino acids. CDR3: CATSRDRLAGGEQFF. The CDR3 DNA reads TGTGCCACCAGCAGAGATCGCCTAGCGGGAGGCGAGCAGTTCTTC.

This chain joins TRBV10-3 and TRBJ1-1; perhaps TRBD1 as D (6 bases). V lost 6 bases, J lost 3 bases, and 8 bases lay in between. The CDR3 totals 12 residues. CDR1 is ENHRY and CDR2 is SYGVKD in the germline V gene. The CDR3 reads CAIRAGDTEAFF. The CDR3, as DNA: TGTGCCATCAGAGCAGGGGACACTGAAGCTTTCTTT.

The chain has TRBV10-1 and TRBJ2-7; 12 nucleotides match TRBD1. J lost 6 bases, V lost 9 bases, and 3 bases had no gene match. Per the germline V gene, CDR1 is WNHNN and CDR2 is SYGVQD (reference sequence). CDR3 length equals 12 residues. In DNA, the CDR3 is TGCGCCAGACGGGACAGGGGGCGCGAGCAGTACTTC. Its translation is CARRDRGREQYF.

CDR3 protein: CASGVPPGANTEAFF. The CDR3 nucleotides are TGTGCCAGCGGGGTTCCCCCGGGGGCCAACACTGAAGCTTTCTTT. The chain couples TRBV6-1 to TRBJ1-1; D is perhaps TRBD1 (6 bases). Between the trimmed V and J ends, which lost 8 bases and 2 bases, there was a span of 18 bases. The CDR3 runs to 15 residues. Looked up from germline, CDR1 is MNHNS and CDR2 is SASEGT.

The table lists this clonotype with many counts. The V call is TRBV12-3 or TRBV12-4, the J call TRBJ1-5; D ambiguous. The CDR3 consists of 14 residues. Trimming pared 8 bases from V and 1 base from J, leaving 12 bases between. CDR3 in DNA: TGTGCCAGCGGCCTTGTGGACAGCAATCAGCCCCAGCATTTT. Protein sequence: CASGLVDSNQPQHF.

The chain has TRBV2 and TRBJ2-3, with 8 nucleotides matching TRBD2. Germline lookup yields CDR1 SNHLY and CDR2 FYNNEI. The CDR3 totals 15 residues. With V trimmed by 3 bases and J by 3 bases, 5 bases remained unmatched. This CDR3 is CASSDDGRGTDTQYF. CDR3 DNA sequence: TGTGCCAGCAGTGATGACGGGAGGGGGACAGATACGCAGTATTTT.

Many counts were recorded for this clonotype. CDR3 in DNA: TGTGCCAGCACGTTGGGAAGCACAGATACGCAGTATTTT. This translates into CASTLGSTDTQYF. The rearrangement joins TRBV5-5 to TRBJ2-3; unclear D gene. Trimming shortened V by 6 bases and J by 0 bases, and 8 bases separated the two germline ends. CDR3 size: 13 residues. CDR1 is SGHKS, CDR2 YYEKEE, per germline (reference sequence).

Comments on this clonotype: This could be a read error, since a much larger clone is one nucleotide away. This chain's CDR3 is CASRQGAATNEKLFF. DNA of the CDR3: TGCGCCAGCAGACAGGGGGCAGCAACTAATGAAAAACTGTTTTTT. The chain recombines TRBV5-1 with TRBJ1-4; 9 nucleotides agree with TRBD1. Germline V CDR1 and CDR2: SGHRS, YFSETQ. The trim removed 5 bases at V and 0 bases at J, leaving 2 bases unmatched. The CDR3 spans 15 residues.

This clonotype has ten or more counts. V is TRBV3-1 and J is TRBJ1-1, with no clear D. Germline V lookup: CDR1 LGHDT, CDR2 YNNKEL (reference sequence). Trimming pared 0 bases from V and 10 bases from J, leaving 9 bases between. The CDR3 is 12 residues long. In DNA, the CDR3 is TGTGCCAGCAGCCAAGATATCGGACCAGCTTTCTTT. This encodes CASSQDIGPAFF. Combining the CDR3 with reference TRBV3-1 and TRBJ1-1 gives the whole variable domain DTAVSQTPKYLVTQMGNDKSIKCEQNLGHDTMYWYKQDSKKFLKIMFSYNNKELIINETVPNRFSPKSPDKAHLNLHINSLELGDSAVYFCASSQDIGPAFFGQGTRLTVV.

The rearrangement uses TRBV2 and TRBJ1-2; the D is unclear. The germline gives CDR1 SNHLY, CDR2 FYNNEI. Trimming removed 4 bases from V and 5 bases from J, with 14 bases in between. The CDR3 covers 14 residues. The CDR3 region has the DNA TGTGCCAGCAGTGCGGCAGAGAGAAGTTATGGCTACACCTTC. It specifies CASSAAERSYGYTF.

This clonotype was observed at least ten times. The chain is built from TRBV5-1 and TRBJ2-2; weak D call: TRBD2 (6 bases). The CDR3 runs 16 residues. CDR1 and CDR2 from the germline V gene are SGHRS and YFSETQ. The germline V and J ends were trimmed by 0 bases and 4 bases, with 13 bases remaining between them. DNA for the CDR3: TGCGCCAGCAGCTTGGCTGGTAGCGGTAGCACCGGGGAGCTGTTTTTT. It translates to CASSLAGSGSTGELFF.

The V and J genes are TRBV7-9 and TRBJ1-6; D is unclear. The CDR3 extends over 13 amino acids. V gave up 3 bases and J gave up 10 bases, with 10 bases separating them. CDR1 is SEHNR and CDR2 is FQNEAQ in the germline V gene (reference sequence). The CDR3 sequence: CASSFDPQSPLHF. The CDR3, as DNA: TGTGCCAGCAGCTTCGACCCACAGTCACCCCTCCACTTT.

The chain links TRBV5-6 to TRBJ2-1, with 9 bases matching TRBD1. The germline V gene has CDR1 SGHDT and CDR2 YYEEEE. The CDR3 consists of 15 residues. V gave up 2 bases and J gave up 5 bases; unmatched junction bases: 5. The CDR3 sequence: CASSLRTGDHNEQFF. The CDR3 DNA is TGTGCCAGCAGCTTAAGGACAGGGGACCACAATGAGCAGTTCTTC.

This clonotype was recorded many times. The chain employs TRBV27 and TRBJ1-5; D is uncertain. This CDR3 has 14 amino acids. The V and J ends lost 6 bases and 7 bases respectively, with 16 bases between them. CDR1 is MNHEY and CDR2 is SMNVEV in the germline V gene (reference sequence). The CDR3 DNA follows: TGTGCCAGCAGAGCGGAGGGTTTTCGGCAGCCCCAGCATTTT. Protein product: CASRAEGFRQPQHF.

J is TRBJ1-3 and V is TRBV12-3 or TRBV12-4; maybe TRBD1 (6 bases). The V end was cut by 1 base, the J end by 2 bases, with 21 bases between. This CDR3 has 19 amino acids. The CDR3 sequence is CASSLVSAFKGGPGNTIYF. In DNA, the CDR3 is TGTGCCAGCAGTTTAGTTTCGGCTTTTAAAGGGGGGCCTGGAAACACCATATATTTT.

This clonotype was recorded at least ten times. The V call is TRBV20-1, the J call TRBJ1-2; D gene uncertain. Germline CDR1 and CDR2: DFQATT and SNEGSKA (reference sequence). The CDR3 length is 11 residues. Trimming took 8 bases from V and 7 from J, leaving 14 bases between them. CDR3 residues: CSPWAQSGYTF. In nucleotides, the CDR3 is TGCAGTCCCTGGGCCCAAAGTGGCTACACCTTC.

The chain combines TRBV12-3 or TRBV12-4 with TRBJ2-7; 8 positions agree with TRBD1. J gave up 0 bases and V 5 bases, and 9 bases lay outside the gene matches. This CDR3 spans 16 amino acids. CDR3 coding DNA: TGTGCCAGCAGTCACCTGACAGGGGAGGCCTCCTACGAGCAGTACTTC. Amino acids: CASSHLTGEASYEQYF.

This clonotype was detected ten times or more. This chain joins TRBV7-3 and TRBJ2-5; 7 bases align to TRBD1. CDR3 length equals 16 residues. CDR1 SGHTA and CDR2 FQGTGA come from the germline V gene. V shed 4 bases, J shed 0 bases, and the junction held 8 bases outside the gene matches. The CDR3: CASSSQTGLNQETQYF. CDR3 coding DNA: TGTGCCAGCAGCTCACAGACAGGGCTGAACCAAGAGACCCAGTACTTC.

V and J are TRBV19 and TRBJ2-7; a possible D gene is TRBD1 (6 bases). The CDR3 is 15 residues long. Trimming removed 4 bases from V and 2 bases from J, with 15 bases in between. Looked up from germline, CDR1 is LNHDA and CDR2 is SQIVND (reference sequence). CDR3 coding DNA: TGTGCCAGTAGTACGCAACAGGGTAGTCCCTACGAGCAGTACTTC. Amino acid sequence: CASSTQQGSPYEQYF.

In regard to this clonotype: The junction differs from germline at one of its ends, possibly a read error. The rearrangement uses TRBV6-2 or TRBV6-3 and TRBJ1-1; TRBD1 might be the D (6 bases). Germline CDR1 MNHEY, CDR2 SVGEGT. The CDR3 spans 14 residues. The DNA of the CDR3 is TGTGCCAGCAGGCCCGGGACACAGAACACTGAAGCTTTATTT. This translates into CASRPGTQNTEALF.